This T cell receptor beta chain derives from a study of control samples from healthy donors and cancer patients. Only in-frame clones appear in the TCRdb table, and some are missing; sequencing was by immunoSEQ multiplex PCR. The sample records more than 75,000 clones, approximately 84% being singletons. The CDR3 runs 14 residues. V was shortened by 0 bases and J by 8 bases, with 12 bases between the two germline ends. CDR1 SGHRS and CDR2 YFSETQ come from the germline V gene. This receptor was obtained from a man between 65 and 85 years old with lung cancer. The chain links TRBV5-1 to TRBJ2-1; no reliable D call. The sequencing input was PBMCs. CDR3 DNA sequence: TGCGCCAGCAGCTTGGGGATCCTCACCCATGAGCAGTTCTTC. Protein sequence: CASSLGILTHEQFF.